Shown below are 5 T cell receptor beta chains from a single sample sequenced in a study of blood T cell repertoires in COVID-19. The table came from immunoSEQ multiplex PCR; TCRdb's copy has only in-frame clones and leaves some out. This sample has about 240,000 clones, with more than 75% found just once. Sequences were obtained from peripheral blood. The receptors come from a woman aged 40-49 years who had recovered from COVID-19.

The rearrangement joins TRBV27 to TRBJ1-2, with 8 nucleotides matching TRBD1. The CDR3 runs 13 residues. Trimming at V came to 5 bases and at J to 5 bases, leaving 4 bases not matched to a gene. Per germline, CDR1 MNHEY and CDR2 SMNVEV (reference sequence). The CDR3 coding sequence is TGTGCCAGCAGTCTCCGGACAGGGTATGGCTACACCTTC. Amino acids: CASSLRTGYGYTF.

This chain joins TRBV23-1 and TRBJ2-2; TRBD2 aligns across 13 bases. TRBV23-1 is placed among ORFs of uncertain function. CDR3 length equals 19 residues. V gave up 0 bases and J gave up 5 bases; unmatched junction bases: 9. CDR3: CASSQSHGLAGAQTGELFF. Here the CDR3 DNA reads TGCGCCAGCAGTCAATCCCACGGACTAGCGGGAGCACAAACCGGGGAGCTGTTTTTT.

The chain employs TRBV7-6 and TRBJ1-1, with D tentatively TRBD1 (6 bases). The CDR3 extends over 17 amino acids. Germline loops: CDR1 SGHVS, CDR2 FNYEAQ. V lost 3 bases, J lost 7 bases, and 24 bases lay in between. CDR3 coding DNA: TGTGCCAGCAGCTTGGCACCTCCCCCCTGGGACACCCTTGAAGCTTTCTTT. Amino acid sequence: CASSLAPPPWDTLEAFF.

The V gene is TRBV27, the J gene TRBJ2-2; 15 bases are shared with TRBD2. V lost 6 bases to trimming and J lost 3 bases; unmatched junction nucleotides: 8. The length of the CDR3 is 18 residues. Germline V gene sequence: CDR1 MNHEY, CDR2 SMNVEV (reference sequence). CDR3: CASRRRTSGRADTGELFF. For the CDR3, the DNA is TGTGCCAGCAGAAGACGGACTAGCGGGAGGGCCGACACCGGGGAGCTGTTTTTT.

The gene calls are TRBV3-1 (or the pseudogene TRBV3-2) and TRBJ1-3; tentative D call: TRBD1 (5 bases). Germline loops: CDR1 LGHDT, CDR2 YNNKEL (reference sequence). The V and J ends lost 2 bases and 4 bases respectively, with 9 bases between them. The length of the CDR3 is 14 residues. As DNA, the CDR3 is TGTGCCAGCAGCCAATCAGGGTACGGAAACACCATATATTTT. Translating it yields CASSQSGYGNTIYF.